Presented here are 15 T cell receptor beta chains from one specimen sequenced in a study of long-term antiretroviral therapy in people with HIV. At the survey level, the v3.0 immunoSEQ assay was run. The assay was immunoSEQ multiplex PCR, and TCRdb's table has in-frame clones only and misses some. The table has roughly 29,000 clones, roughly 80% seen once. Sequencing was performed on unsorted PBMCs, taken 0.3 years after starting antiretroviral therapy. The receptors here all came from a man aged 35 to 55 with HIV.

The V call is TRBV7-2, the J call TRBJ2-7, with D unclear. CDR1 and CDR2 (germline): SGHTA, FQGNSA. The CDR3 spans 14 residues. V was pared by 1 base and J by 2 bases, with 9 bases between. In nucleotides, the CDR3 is TGTGCCAGCAGCTTAGAAGGTCTTACCTACGAGCAGTACTTC. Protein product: CASSLEGLTYEQYF.

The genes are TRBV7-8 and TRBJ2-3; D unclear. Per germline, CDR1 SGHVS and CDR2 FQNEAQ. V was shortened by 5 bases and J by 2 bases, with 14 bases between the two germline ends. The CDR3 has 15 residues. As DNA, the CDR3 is TGTGCCAGCAGCCCAGTGGTGGTAGCCACAGATACGCAGTATTTT. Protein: CASSPVVVATDTQYF.

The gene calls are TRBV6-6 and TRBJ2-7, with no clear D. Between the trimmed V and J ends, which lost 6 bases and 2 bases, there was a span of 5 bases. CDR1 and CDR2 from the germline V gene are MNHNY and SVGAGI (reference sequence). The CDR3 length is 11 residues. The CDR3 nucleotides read TGTGCCAGCAGAAACACCTACGAGCAGTACTTC. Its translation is CASRNTYEQYF.

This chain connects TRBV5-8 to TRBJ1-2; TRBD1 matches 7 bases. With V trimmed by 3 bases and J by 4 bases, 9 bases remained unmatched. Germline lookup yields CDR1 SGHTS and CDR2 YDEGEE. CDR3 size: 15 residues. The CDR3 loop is CASSSVDREGYGYTF. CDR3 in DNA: TGTGCCAGCAGCTCCGTTGACAGGGAAGGCTATGGCTACACCTTC.

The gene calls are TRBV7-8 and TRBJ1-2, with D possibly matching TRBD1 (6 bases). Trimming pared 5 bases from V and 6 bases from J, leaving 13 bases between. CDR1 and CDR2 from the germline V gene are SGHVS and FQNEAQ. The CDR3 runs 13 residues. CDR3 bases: TGTGCCAGCAGCATACTACAGGGAAATGGCTACACCTTC. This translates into CASSILQGNGYTF.

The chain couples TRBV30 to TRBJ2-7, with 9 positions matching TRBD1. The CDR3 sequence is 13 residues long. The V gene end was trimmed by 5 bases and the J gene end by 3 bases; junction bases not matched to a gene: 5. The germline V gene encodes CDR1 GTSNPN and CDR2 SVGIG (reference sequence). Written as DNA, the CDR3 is TGTGCCTGGTCCCGGGACAGGGACTACGAGCAGTACTTC. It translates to CAWSRDRDYEQYF.

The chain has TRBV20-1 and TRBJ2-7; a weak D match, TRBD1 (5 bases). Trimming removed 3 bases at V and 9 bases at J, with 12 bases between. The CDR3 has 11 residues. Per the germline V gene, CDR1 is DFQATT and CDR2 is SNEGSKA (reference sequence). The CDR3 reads CSARWGPGQYF. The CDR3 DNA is TGCAGTGCTAGGTGGGGCCCCGGGCAGTACTTC.

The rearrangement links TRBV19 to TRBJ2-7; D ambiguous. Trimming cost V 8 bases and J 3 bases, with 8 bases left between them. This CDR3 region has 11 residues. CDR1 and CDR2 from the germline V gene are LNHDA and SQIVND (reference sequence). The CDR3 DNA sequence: TGTGCCAGTGGGTTCCTCTACGAGCAGTACTTC. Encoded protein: CASGFLYEQYF.

The CDR3 nucleotides are TGCGCCAGCAGCCCTCGACCACTGCCCTTAGGGGATGAGCAGTTCTTC. This sequence encodes CASSPRPLPLGDEQFF. The J gene is TRBJ2-1, the V gene TRBV4-3; D possibly corresponds to TRBD1 (5 bases). V was clipped by 4 bases and J by 8 bases, with 21 bases between them. CDR1 and CDR2 from the germline V gene are LGHNA and YSLEER. The CDR3 contains 16 residues.

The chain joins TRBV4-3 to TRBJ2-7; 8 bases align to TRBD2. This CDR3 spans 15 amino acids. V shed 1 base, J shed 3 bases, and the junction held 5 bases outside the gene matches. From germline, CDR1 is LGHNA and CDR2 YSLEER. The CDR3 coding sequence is TGCGCCAGCAGCCAAGGAATAGCGGGAAACTACGAGCAGTACTTC. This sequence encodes CASSQGIAGNYEQYF.

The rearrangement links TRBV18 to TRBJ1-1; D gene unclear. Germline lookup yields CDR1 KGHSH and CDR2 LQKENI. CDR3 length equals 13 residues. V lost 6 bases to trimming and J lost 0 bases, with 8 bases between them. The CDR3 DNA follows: TGTGCCAGCTCGCCCGGAATGAACACTGAAGCTTTCTTT. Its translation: CASSPGMNTEAFF.

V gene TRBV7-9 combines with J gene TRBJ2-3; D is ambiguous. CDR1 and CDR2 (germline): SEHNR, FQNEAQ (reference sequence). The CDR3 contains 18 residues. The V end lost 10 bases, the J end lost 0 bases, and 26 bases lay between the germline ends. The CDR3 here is CAISPSYIQVVSTDTQYF. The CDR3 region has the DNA TGTGCCATCTCGCCATCTTACATCCAGGTGGTGAGCACAGATACGCAGTATTTT.

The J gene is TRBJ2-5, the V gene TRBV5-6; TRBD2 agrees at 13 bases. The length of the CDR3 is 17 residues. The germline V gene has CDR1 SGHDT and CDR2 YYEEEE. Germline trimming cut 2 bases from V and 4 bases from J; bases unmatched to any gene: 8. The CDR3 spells CASSFGLAGATGETQYF. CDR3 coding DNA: TGTGCCAGCAGCTTTGGACTAGCGGGAGCTACTGGAGAGACCCAGTACTTC.

This CDR3 is CASSWREQGSGNTIYF. The CDR3 nucleotides are TGTGCCAGCAGCTGGAGAGAACAGGGCTCTGGAAACACCATATATTTT. The chain joins TRBV5-5 to TRBJ1-3; D perhaps matches TRBD1 (6 bases). Germline V gene lookup returns CDR1 SGHKS and CDR2 YYEKEE (reference sequence). Deletions cut 3 bases from V and 0 bases from J, with 13 bases between. The CDR3 runs to 16 residues.

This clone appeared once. In nucleotides, the CDR3 is TGTGCCAGTAGTAGGGACAGGAGCTCTGGAAACACCATATATTTT. Translating it yields CASSRDRSSGNTIYF. V and J are TRBV19 and TRBJ1-3, with TRBD1 identical over 8 bases. Germline V gene data show CDR1 as LNHDA and CDR2 as SQIVND (reference sequence). This CDR3 is 15 amino acids long. Trimming removed 4 bases from V and 0 bases from J; junction bases left unmatched: 2.